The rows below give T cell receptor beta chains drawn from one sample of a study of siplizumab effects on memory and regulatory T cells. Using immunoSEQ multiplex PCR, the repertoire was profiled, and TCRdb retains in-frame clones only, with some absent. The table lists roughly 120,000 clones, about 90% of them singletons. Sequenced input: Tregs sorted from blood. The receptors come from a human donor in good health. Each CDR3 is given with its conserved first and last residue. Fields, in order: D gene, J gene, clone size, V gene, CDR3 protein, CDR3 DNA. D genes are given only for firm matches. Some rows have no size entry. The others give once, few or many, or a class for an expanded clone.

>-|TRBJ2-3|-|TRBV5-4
CASSLGFTDTQYF
TGTGCCAGCAGCTTGGGCTTCACAGATACGCAGTATTTT
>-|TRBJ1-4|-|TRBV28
CASRYSGGNEKLFF
TGTGCCAGCAGATACAGTGGGGGTAATGAAAAACTGTTTTTT
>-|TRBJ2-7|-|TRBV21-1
CASSKGGAGGDEQYF
TGTGCCAGCAGCAAAGGAGGGGCAGGGGGCGATGAGCAGTACTTC
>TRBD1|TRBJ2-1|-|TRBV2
CARERDRGYSEQFF
TGTGCCAGAGAACGGGACAGGGGTTACAGTGAGCAGTTCTTC
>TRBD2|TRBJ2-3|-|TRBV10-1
CASSESIGLALSTDTQYF
TGCGCCAGCAGTGAGTCGATCGGACTAGCCTTGAGCACAGATACGCAGTATTTT
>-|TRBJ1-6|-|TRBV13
CASSLKGVGNSPLHF
TGTGCCAGCAGCTTAAAAGGGGTAGGGAATTCACCCCTCCACTTT
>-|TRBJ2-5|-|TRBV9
CASSVSLRSRQETQYF
TGTGCCAGCAGCGTATCTCTCCGTAGCAGACAAGAGACCCAGTACTTC
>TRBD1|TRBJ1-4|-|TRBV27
CASSKQGANEKLFF
TGTGCCAGCAGTAAACAGGGGGCTAATGAAAAACTGTTTTTT
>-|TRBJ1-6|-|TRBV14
CASSQAAGSSYNSPLHF
TGTGCCAGCAGCCAAGCGGCAGGGAGCTCCTATAATTCACCCCTCCACTTT
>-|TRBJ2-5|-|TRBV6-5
CASSYSRTQGGTQYF
TGTGCCAGCAGTTACTCGCGGACCCAAGGAGGGACCCAGTACTTC
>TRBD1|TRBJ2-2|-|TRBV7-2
CASSSGQRTGELFF
TGTGCCAGCAGCTCGGGACAGCGAACCGGGGAGCTGTTTTTT
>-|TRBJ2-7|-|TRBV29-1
CSVKLSAGYEQYF
TGCAGCGTTAAACTATCCGCTGGCTACGAGCAGTACTTC
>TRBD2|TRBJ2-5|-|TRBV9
CASSVRPGLAGVGETQYF
TGTGCCAGCAGCGTGAGACCGGGACTAGCGGGAGTCGGGGAGACCCAGTACTTC
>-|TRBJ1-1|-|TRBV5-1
CASSLTGSDTEAFF
TGCGCCAGCAGCTTGACAGGGTCGGACACTGAAGCTTTCTTT
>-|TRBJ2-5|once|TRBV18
CASSPKETQYF
TGTGCCAGCTCACCAAAGGAGACCCAGTACTTC
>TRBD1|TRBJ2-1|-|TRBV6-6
CASSPTGAVYNEQFF
TGTGCCAGCAGTCCTACAGGGGCGGTTTACAATGAGCAGTTCTTC
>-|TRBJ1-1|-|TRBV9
CASSPKTVMNTEAFF
TGTGCCAGCAGCCCAAAGACAGTAATGAACACTGAAGCTTTCTTT
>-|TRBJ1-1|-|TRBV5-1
CASSALPSGPNTEAFF
TGCGCCAGCAGCGCACTCCCATCAGGGCCGAACACTGAAGCTTTCTTT
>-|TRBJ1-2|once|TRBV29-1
CSVEGLYGYTF
TGCAGCGTTGAGGGTCTCTATGGCTACACCTTC
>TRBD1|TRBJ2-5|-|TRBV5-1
CASSLAGQGGETQYF
TGCGCCAGCAGCTTGGCGGGACAGGGGGGGGAGACCCAGTACTTC
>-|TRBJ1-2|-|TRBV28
CASSDLDRTNYGYTF
TGTGCCAGCAGTGATCTGGACAGAACTAACTATGGCTACACCTTC
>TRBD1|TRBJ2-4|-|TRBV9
CASTHEQGTKNIQYF
TGTGCCAGCACACACGAACAGGGGACCAAAAACATTCAGTACTTC
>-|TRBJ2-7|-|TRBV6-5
CASSTINRGYEQYF
TGTGCCAGCAGTACGATTAACCGGGGCTACGAGCAGTACTTC
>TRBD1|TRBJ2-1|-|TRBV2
CASRGQGGSYNEQFF
TGTGCCAGCAGGGGACAGGGGGGTTCCTACAATGAGCAGTTCTTC
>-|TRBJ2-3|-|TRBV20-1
CSAGPAYQQYF
TGCAGTGCCGGGCCCGCCTATCAGCAGTATTTT
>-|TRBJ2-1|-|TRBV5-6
CASSLVQGGTVF
TGTGCCAGCAGCTTGGTTCAGGGGGGGACGGTCTTC
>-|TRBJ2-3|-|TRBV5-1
CASSFIEGTSTDTQYF
TGCGCCAGCAGCTTTATTGAGGGGACTAGCACAGATACGCAGTATTTT
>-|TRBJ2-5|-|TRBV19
CAAGSLETQYF
TGTGCGGCGGGGAGCCTAGAGACCCAGTACTTC
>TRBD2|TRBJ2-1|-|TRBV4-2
CASSSASGSLGQFF
TGTGCCAGCAGCTCGGCTAGCGGGAGCCTAGGGCAGTTCTTC
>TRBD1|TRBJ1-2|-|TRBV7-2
CASSSSGTGGGYTF
TGTGCCAGCAGTAGTTCCGGGACAGGGGGCGGCTACACCTTC
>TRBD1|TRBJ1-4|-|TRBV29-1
CSVEDLKGQGIEKLFF
TGCAGCGTTGAAGATCTTAAGGGACAGGGGATAGAAAAACTGTTTTTT
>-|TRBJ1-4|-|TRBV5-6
CASSFQPAPNEKLFF
TGTGCCAGCAGCTTCCAGCCGGCTCCTAATGAAAAACTGTTTTTT
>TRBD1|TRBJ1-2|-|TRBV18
CASSSGTGEIYGYTF
TGTGCCAGCTCATCCGGGACAGGGGAAATCTATGGCTACACCTTC
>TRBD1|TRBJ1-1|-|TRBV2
CASSLQGAATEAFF
TGTGCCAGCAGTTTACAGGGGGCGGCCACTGAAGCTTTCTTT
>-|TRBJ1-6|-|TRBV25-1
CASSELGTAPNSPLHF
TGTGCCAGCAGTGAATTGGGGACGGCCCCTAATTCACCCCTCCACTTT
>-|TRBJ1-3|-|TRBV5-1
CASSLEGNTIYF
TGCGCCAGCAGCTTGGAAGGAAACACCATATATTTT
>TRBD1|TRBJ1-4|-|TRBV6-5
CASSFWGQGGEKLFF
TGTGCCAGCAGTTTTTGGGGACAGGGGGGTGAAAAACTGTTTTTT
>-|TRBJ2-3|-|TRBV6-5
CASRRTVGTDTQYF
TGTGCCAGCAGGAGGACAGTAGGCACAGATACGCAGTATTTT
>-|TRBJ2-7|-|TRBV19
CASSMAALYEQYF
TGTGCCAGTAGTATGGCGGCGCTTTACGAGCAGTACTTC
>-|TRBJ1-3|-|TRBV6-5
CASSYGALSGNTIYF
TGTGCCAGCAGTTACGGGGCCCTTTCTGGAAACACCATATATTTT
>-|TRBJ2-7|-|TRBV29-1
CSVGFGRTYEQYF
TGCAGCGTTGGCTTCGGCAGGACCTACGAGCAGTACTTC
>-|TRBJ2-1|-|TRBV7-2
CASSFISNEQFF
TGTGCCAGCAGCTTTATCAGCAATGAGCAGTTCTTC
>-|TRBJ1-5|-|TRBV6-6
CASSYFQQPQHF
TGTGCCAGCAGTTACTTCCAGCAGCCCCAGCATTTT
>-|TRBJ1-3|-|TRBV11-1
CASSSTRGFDGNTIYF
TGTGCCAGCAGCTCCACAAGGGGATTCGATGGAAACACCATATATTTT
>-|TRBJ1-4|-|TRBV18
CASSVWQSNEKLFF
TGTGCCAGCTCCGTGTGGCAGTCGAATGAAAAACTGTTTTTT
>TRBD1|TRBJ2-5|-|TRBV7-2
CASSLGTGELTQYF
TGTGCCAGCAGCTTAGGGACAGGGGAGTTGACCCAGTACTTC
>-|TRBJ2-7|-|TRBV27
CASRRSGNYEQYF
TGTGCCAGCAGGCGATCCGGGAACTACGAGCAGTACTTC